This T cell receptor (beta chain) is drawn from a study of vaccination and CD4 T cells after COVID-19. Cultured CD4+ T-cell DNA underwent Oncomine TCR Beta short-read sequencing. TCRdb used MiXCR to reprocess the PCR reads, holding one entry per CDR3 protein. The sample has roughly 8,700 distinct CDR3 sequences, roughly 24% seen once. Stated treatment: roughly 11-day PBMC culture with coronavirus spike peptide pools or control peptides (ViraFEST assay). The germline V and J ends were trimmed by 1 base and 4 bases, with 11 bases remaining between them. Germline values: CDR1 SGHRS, CDR2 YFSETQ. This CDR3 is built from 14 residues. Regarding this clonotype: Its specificity is not known.

The chain couples TRBV5-1 to TRBJ2-5, with D tentatively TRBD1 (5 bases). The sample consisted of cultured CD4+ T cells from blood. This TCR derives from a human donor with COVID-19. The CDR3 loop is CASSLLPRGETQYF. DNA for the CDR3: TGCGCCAGCAGCTTGCTGCCTAGGGGAGAGACCCAGTACTTC.